One sample yielded the 32 T cell receptor beta chains listed below, sequenced in a study of shared T cell receptors in the human thymus. Only in-frame clones appear in the TCRdb table, and some are missing; sequencing was by immunoSEQ multiplex PCR. The table has about 500,000 clones, 70% to 80% seen once. This sample was also put to use in a study of human thymus T cells.

Sequencing was carried out using thymocytes. The receptors derive from a boy less than two years old with a congenital heart defect.

The CDR3 here is CASSKSVTGELFF. In DNA form, the CDR3 reads TGTGCCAGCAGCAAATCGGTTACCGGGGAGCTGTTTTTT. The rearrangement links TRBV21-1 to TRBJ2-2; the table's D call TRBD2 went unverified against the DNA. TRBV21-1 has pseudogene status. The CDR3 runs 13 residues.

The rearrangement uses TRBV30 and TRBJ2-7, with TRBD2 matching over 11 bases. This CDR3 spans 14 amino acids. V lost 3 bases, J lost 3 bases, and 4 bases stayed unmatched. Germline assignment: CDR1 GTSNPN and CDR2 SVGIG (reference sequence). The chain's CDR3 is CAWRAGLADYEQYF. The CDR3 nucleotides read TGTGCCTGGAGGGCGGGACTAGCGGACTACGAGCAGTACTTC.

The count of this clone is one. This sequence joins TRBV5-5 and TRBJ1-1, with a weak D call TRBD1 (6 bases). Germline-derived CDR1 and CDR2 are SGHKS and YYEKEE (reference sequence). The CDR3 length is 13 residues. Trimming shortened V by 4 bases and J by 4 bases, and 11 bases separated the two germline ends. CDR3 DNA: TGTGCCAGCAGCCTACAGGGTCCCACTGAAGCTTTCTTT. This translates into CASSLQGPTEAFF.

Only a few counts were recorded for this clone. The rearrangement uses TRBV5-8 and TRBJ2-1, with D unclear. With 0 bases removed from V and 1 base from J, the gap between germline ends came to 8 bases. CDR3 length: 15 residues. Germline values: CDR1 SGHTS, CDR2 YDEGEE. The chain's CDR3 is CASSLALDSYNEQFF. In DNA form, the CDR3 reads TGTGCCAGCAGCTTGGCCCTAGATTCCTACAATGAGCAGTTCTTC.

This clone has a single count. The V gene is TRBV11-3, the J gene TRBJ2-5, with 7 nucleotides matching TRBD2. This CDR3 is 15 amino acids long. V dropped 4 bases and J dropped 1; count of bases not matched to a gene: 6. Per the germline V gene, CDR1 is SGHNT and CDR2 is YENEEA. The CDR3 nucleotides are TGTGCCAGCAGCTCCCCCGCGGGGGTCCAAGAGACCCAGTACTTC. Protein sequence: CASSSPAGVQETQYF.

The rearrangement joins TRBV7-8 to TRBJ2-2; 7 bases line up with TRBD2. V lost 5 bases and J lost 6; bases outside the gene matches: 12. Germline V gene data show CDR1 as SGHVS and CDR2 as FQNEAQ. This CDR3 region has 16 residues. CDR3 sequence: CASSARRTRVSGELFF. The CDR3 region has the DNA TGTGCCAGCAGCGCTAGACGGACTAGGGTATCCGGGGAGCTGTTTTTT.

About this clone: At one end, the junction sequence differs from germline, possibly due to a read error. The same CDR3 arises from other DNA sequences in this sample as well. This chain links TRBV5-4 with TRBJ2-1, with TRBD2 matching 13 bases. This CDR3 is built from 18 residues. From germline, CDR1 is SGHNT and CDR2 YYREEE (reference sequence). This CDR3 reads CASSFRTSGSWSYNEQFF. The CDR3 DNA sequence: TGCGCCAGCAGCTTTCGGACTAGCGGGAGCTGGTCCTACAATGAGCAGTTCTTC.

The chain recombines TRBV6-5 with TRBJ1-5; no clear D. Germline assignment: CDR1 MNHEY and CDR2 SVGAGI. The CDR3 has 13 residues. Trimming took 6 bases from V and 11 from J, leaving 17 bases between them. The CDR3, as DNA: TGTGCCAGCAGCCAAGGGCCGTGGGAGACCCAGCATTTT. It encodes CASSQGPWETQHF.

This clone appeared a few times. The V and J genes are TRBV20-1 and TRBJ2-1; D gene ambiguous. The CDR3 has 10 residues. The V gene lost 6 bases and the J gene lost 7 bases, with 7 bases spanning the gap. Germline CDR1 DFQATT, CDR2 SNEGSKA (reference sequence). The CDR3 bases are TGCAGTGCATTAGAAAATGAGCAGTTCTTC. Its translation is CSALENEQFF.

The sample holds one count of this clone. This chain links TRBV19 with TRBJ2-7; 7 nucleotides agree with TRBD1. The CDR3 is made up of 13 amino acids. The germline V gene encodes CDR1 LNHDA and CDR2 SQIVND (reference sequence). With V trimmed by 5 bases and J by 5 bases, 6 bases remained unmatched. The CDR3 DNA is TGTGCCAGTAGTCATGACAGGGTCGACGAGCAGTACTTC. Translation: CASSHDRVDEQYF. The whole variable domain, filled in from reference TRBV19 and TRBJ2-7, reads DGGITQSPKYLFRKEGQNVTLSCEQNLNHDAMYWYRQDPGQGLRLIYYSQIVNDFQKGDIAEGYSVSREKKESFPLTVTSAQKNPTAFYLCASSHDRVDEQYFGPGTRLTVT.

This clone has a handful of counts. The rearrangement uses TRBV27 and TRBJ2-7; tentatively, D is TRBD1 (6 bases). The CDR3 has 18 residues. CDR1 and CDR2 from the germline V gene are MNHEY and SMNVEV (reference sequence). Trimming left V 0 bases short and J 1 base short, with 19 bases between. The CDR3 DNA reads as TGTGCCAGCAGTTTATCGGCCCTAAACAGGGAAGGGTCCTACGAGCAGTACTTC. Residues: CASSLSALNREGSYEQYF.

This rearrangement joins TRBV27 to TRBJ2-7, with D maybe TRBD1 (5 bases). Trimming took 6 bases from V and 0 from J, leaving 12 bases between them. Per germline, CDR1 MNHEY and CDR2 SMNVEV (reference sequence). This CDR3 has 14 residues. DNA of the CDR3: TGTGCCAGCAGGCAAACAGGCAGCTCCTACGAGCAGTACTTC. Amino acid sequence: CASRQTGSSYEQYF.

V usage is TRBV5-6 and J usage is TRBJ2-7, with D possibly matching TRBD1 (5 bases). CDR3 length: 13 amino acids. Per the germline V gene, CDR1 is SGHDT and CDR2 is YYEEEE. Trimming took off 2 bases at V and 5 bases at J, with 11 bases between the two ends. In DNA, the CDR3 is TGTGCCAGCAGCTTACTTGGGGCTGACGAGCAGTACTTC. It yields the protein CASSLLGADEQYF.

The chain couples TRBV25-1 to TRBJ2-3; 7 bases are shared with TRBD2. The CDR3 length is 14 residues. In germline, CDR1 is MGHDK, CDR2 SYGVNS. J lost 5 bases, V lost 6 bases, and 8 bases had no gene match. CDR3 residues: CASSEAGVRDTQYF. For the CDR3, the DNA is TGTGCCAGCAGCGAGGCGGGAGTGAGAGATACGCAGTATTTT. Using reference TRBV25-1 and TRBJ2-3 for the parts outside the CDR3, the full variable domain is EADIYQTPRYLVIGTGKKITLECSQTMGHDKMYWYQQDPGMELHLIHYSYGVNSTEKGDLSSESTVSRIRTEHFPLTLESARPSHTSQYLCASSEAGVRDTQYFGPGTRLTVL.

This clone was counted between two and nine times. V and J are TRBV7-9 and TRBJ2-7; 8 bases line up with TRBD2. The V segment lost 3 bases and the J segment 4 bases; nucleotides outside the gene matches: 8. Germline lookup yields CDR1 SEHNR and CDR2 FQNEAQ (reference sequence). CDR3 length: 15 amino acids. CDR3 bases: TGTGCCAGCAGCTTCTGGGTCGGGAGGGGGTACGAGCAGTACTTC. Translating gives CASSFWVGRGYEQYF.

CDR3 residues: CASSLQEPSYEQYF. The CDR3 DNA reads as TGTGCCAGCAGCTTGCAGGAACCCTCCTACGAGCAGTACTTC. V usage is TRBV11-3 and J usage is TRBJ2-7; D not resolved. Germline V gene sequence: CDR1 SGHNT, CDR2 YENEEA. The CDR3 runs 14 residues. V was trimmed by 3 bases and J by 0 bases, leaving 9 bases between them.

The chain employs TRBV14 and TRBJ2-7; TRBD1 aligns across 8 bases. The germline CDR1 and CDR2 sequences are SGHDN and FVKESK. This CDR3 is built from 15 residues. V shed 4 bases, J shed 0 bases, and the junction held 5 bases outside the gene matches. The CDR3 reads CASSPGQVDSYEQYF. CDR3 bases: TGTGCCAGCAGCCCGGGACAGGTGGACTCCTACGAGCAGTACTTC.

V gene TRBV7-9 combines with J gene TRBJ2-1, with 12 positions matching TRBD1. CDR3 length equals 15 residues. V lost 5 bases and J lost 6; bases outside the gene matches: 5. Germline V gives CDR1 SEHNR, CDR2 FQNEAQ (reference sequence). The CDR3 nucleotides read TGTGCCAGCAGCCCCGGGACAGGGGGCGGCAATGAGCAGTTCTTC. This gives the protein CASSPGTGGGNEQFF. Combining the CDR3 with reference TRBV7-9 and TRBJ2-1 gives the whole variable domain DTGVSQNPRHKITKRGQNVTFRCDPISEHNRLYWYRQTLGQGPEFLTYFQNEAQLEKSRLLSDRFSAERPKGSFSTLEIQRTEQGDSAMYLCASSPGTGGGNEQFFGPGTRLTVL.

V and J are TRBV6-5 and TRBJ2-7, with D hard to call. This CDR3 is 15 amino acids long. Trimming removed 4 bases at V and 0 bases at J, with 13 bases between. Germline values: CDR1 MNHEY, CDR2 SVGAGI. CDR3 in DNA: TGTGCCAGCAGTTTAAGACCTGGGCTCTCCTACGAGCAGTACTTC. It translates to CASSLRPGLSYEQYF.

The rearrangement joins TRBV12-5 to TRBJ1-2; 10 bases map to TRBD1. The CDR3 runs to 18 residues. Unmatched junction bases numbered 15, after V lost 7 bases and J lost 1 base. CDR1 LGHNT and CDR2 FRNRAP come from the germline V gene. This CDR3 reads CASASRGTGAPFNYGYTF. The CDR3 nucleotides read TGTGCTAGTGCCAGCCGTGGGACAGGGGCCCCATTTAACTATGGCTACACCTTC.

The chain recombines TRBV28 with TRBJ2-7; 12 bases fit TRBD2. V lost 6 bases, J lost 6 bases, and 3 bases stayed unmatched. Germline values: CDR1 MDHEN, CDR2 SYDVKM. The CDR3 is 13 residues long. For the CDR3, the DNA is TGTGCCAGCAGCCGGACTAGCGGGGTCGAGCAGTACTTC. Its translation is CASSRTSGVEQYF.

The chain uses TRBV4-2 and TRBJ2-7, with 9 bases that match TRBD2. V lost 7 bases and J lost 6; bases outside the gene matches: 7. The CDR3 has 13 amino acids. Germline V gene sequence: CDR1 LGHNA, CDR2 YNFKEQ. DNA of the CDR3: TGTGCCAGCAATGGCGGGAGGGCCATCGAGCAGTACTTC. Protein: CASNGGRAIEQYF.

In this sample, this clone turned up a few times. This chain uses TRBV10-2 with TRBJ2-7; 7 nucleotides line up with TRBD1. The CDR3 totals 16 residues. V gave up 0 bases and J gave up 0 bases; unmatched junction bases: 5. Germline values: CDR1 WSHSY, CDR2 SAAADI. CDR3 loop: CASSESRDSRSYEQYF. The CDR3 DNA follows: TGCGCCAGCAGTGAGTCTCGGGACAGCCGCTCCTACGAGCAGTACTTC.

In its sample, this clone was seen a few times. The rearrangement joins TRBV27 to TRBJ1-1, with D possibly being TRBD1 (6 bases). The V gene lost 7 bases and the J gene lost 8 bases, with 17 bases spanning the gap. The V gene's germline CDR1 is MNHEY and CDR2 SMNVEV (reference sequence). The CDR3 is 13 residues long. The CDR3 bases are TGTGCCAGCACCATAAGGGGGGGGGCCGAAGCTTTCTTT. Translating gives CASTIRGGAEAFF.

CDR3 nucleotide sequence: TGTGCCAGTAGTATAACGATCGCTCGCCCCAGCGGGAGGGCCTACGAGCAGTACTTC. This encodes CASSITIARPSGRAYEQYF. The rearrangement links TRBV19 to TRBJ2-7; 10 bases match TRBD2. Trimming removed 2 bases from V and 2 bases from J; junction bases left unmatched: 15. This CDR3 comprises 19 residues. Germline values: CDR1 LNHDA, CDR2 SQIVND (reference sequence).

The chain carries TRBV4-2 and TRBJ2-7; no reliable D call. The germline V and J ends were trimmed by 1 base and 5 bases, with 12 bases remaining between them. From germline, CDR1 is LGHNA and CDR2 YNFKEQ. The length of the CDR3 is 14 residues. In DNA form, the CDR3 reads TGTGCCAGCAGCCAAGTGATAGCCCGCAACGAGCAGTACTTC. Protein sequence: CASSQVIARNEQYF.

The chain carries TRBV14 and TRBJ2-7; D unresolved. V lost 4 bases and J 2 bases, leaving 12 bases between the germline ends. Germline loops: CDR1 SGHDN, CDR2 FVKESK. The CDR3 length is 14 residues. CDR3 coding DNA: TGTGCCAGCAGCCCGAATCCTATGCCCTACGAGCAGTACTTC. This gives the protein CASSPNPMPYEQYF.

The genes are TRBV28 and TRBJ1-2; weak D call: TRBD1 (5 bases). CDR3 size: 13 residues. With 6 bases removed from V and 5 bases from J, the gap between germline ends came to 13 bases. Germline V gene sequence: CDR1 MDHEN, CDR2 SYDVKM. DNA of the CDR3: TGTGCCAGCAGCCCCCCAGGGATGTATGGCTACACCTTC. This gives the protein CASSPPGMYGYTF.

The CDR3 nucleotides read TGTGCCAGCAGTTATCGGTACGGGGCGGGAGACAATCAGCCCCAGCATTTT. This sequence encodes CASSYRYGAGDNQPQHF. The chain links TRBV28 to TRBJ1-5; TRBD1 might be the D (5 bases). Germline CDR1 reads MDHEN; CDR2 reads SYDVKM. The length of the CDR3 is 17 residues. V was cut by 4 bases and J by 3 bases, with 19 bases left in between.

The table lists this clone with a count of one. The chain uses TRBV27 and TRBJ2-4; 12 bases align to TRBD2. The V and J ends lost 5 bases and 1 base, in that order; junction bases with no gene match: 3. Looked up from germline, CDR1 is MNHEY and CDR2 is SMNVEV (reference sequence). The CDR3 is made up of 16 amino acids. CDR3 bases: TGTGCCAGCAGTCCCACTAGCGGGAGGGCCAAAAACATTCAGTACTTC. Translating it yields CASSPTSGRAKNIQYF.

This chain connects TRBV28 to TRBJ2-4, with TRBD1 identical over 9 bases. V lost 4 bases, J lost 9 bases, and 13 bases stayed unmatched. Looked up from germline, CDR1 is MDHEN and CDR2 is SYDVKM. This CDR3 contains 16 residues. The CDR3 bases are TGTGCCAGCAGTTCGCACAGGGGGCCTGGTGAGGGCATTCAGTACTTC. Translated, it gives CASSSHRGPGEGIQYF.

V and J are TRBV5-1 and TRBJ2-1; the match to TRBD2 covers 7 bases. Germline V gives CDR1 SGHRS, CDR2 YFSETQ. The CDR3 extends over 15 amino acids. Trimming cost V 3 bases and J 5 bases; bases outside gene matches: 8. The CDR3 loop reads CASSSGGIRDNEQFF. The CDR3 region has the DNA TGCGCCAGCAGCTCCGGGGGGATTAGGGACAATGAGCAGTTCTTC.